This TCR beta chain was observed in a study of liver allograft versus peripheral blood T cells. Across the study: T cell receptor repertoires in transplanted livers were compared with those in recipients' peripheral blood. Findings and limits, study-wide: T cell receptor repertoires inside liver allografts reportedly differed from those in peripheral blood.

V was shortened by 0 bases and J by 2 bases, with 4 bases between the two germline ends. The CDR3 consists of 12 residues. CDR1 is DFQATT, CDR2 SNEGSKA, per germline (reference sequence). TCRdb itself ran the reads through MiXCR, one entry per CDR3 protein. The table lists some 7,800 distinct CDR3 sequences, around a sixth of them singletons. This clonotype is deemed medium-sized. Its matching antigen is unknown. This TCR came from a human patient who had a liver transplant. Some of the T cells may derive from the graft donor. The rearrangement uses TRBV20-1 and TRBJ1-1, with D unclear. The CDR3 nucleotides are TGCAGTGCTAGAGATCCCAACACTGAAGCTTTCTTT. The encoded protein is CSARDPNTEAFF.